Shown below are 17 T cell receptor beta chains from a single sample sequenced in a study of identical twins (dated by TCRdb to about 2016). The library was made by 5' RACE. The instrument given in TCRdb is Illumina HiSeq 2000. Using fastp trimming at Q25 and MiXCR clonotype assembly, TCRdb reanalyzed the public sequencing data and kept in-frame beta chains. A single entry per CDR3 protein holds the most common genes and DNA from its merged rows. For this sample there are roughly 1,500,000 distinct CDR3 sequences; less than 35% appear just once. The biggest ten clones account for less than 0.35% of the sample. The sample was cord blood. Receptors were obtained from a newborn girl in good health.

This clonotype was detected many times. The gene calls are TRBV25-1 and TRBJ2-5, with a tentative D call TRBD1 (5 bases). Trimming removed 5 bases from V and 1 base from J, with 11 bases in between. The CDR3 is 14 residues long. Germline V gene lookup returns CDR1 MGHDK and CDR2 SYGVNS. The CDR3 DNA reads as TGTGCCAGCAGTTTAGACAGCCTCCAAGAGACCCAGTACTTC. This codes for CASSLDSLQETQYF. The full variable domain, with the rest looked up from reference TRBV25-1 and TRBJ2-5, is EADIYQTPRYLVIGTGKKITLECSQTMGHDKMYWYQQDPGMELHLIHYSYGVNSTEKGDLSSESTVSRIRTEHFPLTLESARPSHTSQYLCASSLDSLQETQYFGPGTRLLVL.

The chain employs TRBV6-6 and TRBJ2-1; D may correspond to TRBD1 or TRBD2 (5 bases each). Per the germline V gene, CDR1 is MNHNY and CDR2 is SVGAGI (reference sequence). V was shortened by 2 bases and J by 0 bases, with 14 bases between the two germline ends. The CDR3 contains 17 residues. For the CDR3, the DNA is TGTGCCAGCAGTTACCTTCCGGGGCCCGACTCCTACAATGAGCAGTTCTTC. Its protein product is CASSYLPGPDSYNEQFF.

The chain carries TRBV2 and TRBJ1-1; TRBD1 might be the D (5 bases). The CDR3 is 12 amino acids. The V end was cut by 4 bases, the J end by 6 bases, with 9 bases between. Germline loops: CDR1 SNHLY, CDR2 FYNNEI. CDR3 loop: CASSGQKAEAFF. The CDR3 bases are TGTGCCAGCAGTGGACAGAAGGCTGAAGCTTTCTTT.

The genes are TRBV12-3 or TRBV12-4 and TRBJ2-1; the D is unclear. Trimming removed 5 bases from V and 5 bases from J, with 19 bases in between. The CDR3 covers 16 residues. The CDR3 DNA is TGTGCCAGCAGTCCACCCCAATACAATGAGCACAATGAGCAGTTCTTC. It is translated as CASSPPQYNEHNEQFF.

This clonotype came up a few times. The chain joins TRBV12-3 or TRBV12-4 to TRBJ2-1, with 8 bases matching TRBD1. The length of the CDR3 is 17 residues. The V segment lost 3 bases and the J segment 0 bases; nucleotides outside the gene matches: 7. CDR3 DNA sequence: TGTGCCAGCAGTTTTCGTTGGGGGACAGGCTCCTACAATGAGCAGTTCTTC. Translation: CASSFRWGTGSYNEQFF.

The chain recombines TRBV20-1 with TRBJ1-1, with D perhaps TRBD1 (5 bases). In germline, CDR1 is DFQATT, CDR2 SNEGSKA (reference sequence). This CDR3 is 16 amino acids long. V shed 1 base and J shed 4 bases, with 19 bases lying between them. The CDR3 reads CSARGGRGVGGTEAFF. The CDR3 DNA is TGCAGTGCTAGAGGGGGACGGGGGGTCGGGGGCACTGAAGCTTTCTTT.

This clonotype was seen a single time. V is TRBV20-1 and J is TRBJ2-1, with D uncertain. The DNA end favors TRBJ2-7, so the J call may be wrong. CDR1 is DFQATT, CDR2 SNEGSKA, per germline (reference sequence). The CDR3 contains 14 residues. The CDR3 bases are TGCAGTGCTAGACAAGGGTTCCTTTACAATGAGCAGTACTTC. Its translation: CSARQGFLYNEQYF.

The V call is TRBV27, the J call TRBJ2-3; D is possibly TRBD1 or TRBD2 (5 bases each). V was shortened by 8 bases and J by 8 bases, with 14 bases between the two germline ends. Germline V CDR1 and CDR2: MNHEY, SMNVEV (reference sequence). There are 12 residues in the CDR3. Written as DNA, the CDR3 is TGTGCCAGCCGGACGACCGGGACTACGCAGTATTTT. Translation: CASRTTGTTQYF.

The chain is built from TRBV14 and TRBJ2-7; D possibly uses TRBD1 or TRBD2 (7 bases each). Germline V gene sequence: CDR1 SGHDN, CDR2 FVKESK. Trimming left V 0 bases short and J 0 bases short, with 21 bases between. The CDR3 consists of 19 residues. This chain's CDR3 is CASSQDRLQGRGSSYEQYF. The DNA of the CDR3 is TGTGCCAGCAGCCAAGATCGTCTACAGGGGAGGGGGAGCTCCTACGAGCAGTACTTC.

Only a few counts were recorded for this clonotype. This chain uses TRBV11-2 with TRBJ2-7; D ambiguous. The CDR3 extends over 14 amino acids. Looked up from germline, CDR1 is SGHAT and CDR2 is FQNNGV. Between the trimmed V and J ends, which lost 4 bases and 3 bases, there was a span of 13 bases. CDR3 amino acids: CASSSPRSFYEQYF. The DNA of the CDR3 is TGTGCCAGCAGCTCCCCCAGGAGCTTCTACGAGCAGTACTTC.

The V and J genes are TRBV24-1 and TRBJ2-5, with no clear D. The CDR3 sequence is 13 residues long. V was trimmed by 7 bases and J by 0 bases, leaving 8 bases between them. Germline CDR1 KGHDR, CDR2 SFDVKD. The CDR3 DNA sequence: TGTGCCACCAGGGTGTCGGACCAAGAGACCCAGTACTTC. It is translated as CATRVSDQETQYF.

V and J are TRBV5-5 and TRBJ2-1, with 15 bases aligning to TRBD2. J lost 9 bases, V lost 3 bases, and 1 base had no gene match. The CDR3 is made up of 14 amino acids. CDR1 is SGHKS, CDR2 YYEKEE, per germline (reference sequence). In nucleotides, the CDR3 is TGTGCCAGCAGCTGGACTAGCGGGGGGGCTGAGCAGTTCTTC. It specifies CASSWTSGGAEQFF.

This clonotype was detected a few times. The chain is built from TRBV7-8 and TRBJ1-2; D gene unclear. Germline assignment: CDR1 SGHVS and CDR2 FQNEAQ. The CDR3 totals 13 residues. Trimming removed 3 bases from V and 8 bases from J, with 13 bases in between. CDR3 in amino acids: CASSFGSSRGYTF. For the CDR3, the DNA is TGTGCCAGCAGCTTTGGTTCAAGTCGGGGCTACACCTTC.

The CDR3 is CASSFSGSNKNIQYF. DNA of the CDR3: TGTGCCAGCAGCTTCAGCGGGAGTAACAAAAACATTCAGTACTTC. This sequence joins TRBV7-2 and TRBJ2-4; 8 nucleotides match TRBD2. Looked up from germline, CDR1 is SGHTA and CDR2 is FQGNSA. The length of the CDR3 is 15 residues. V dropped 3 bases and J dropped 3; count of bases not matched to a gene: 4. The whole variable domain, filled in from reference TRBV7-2 and TRBJ2-4, reads GAGVSQSPSNKVTEKGKDVELRCDPISGHTALYWYRQSLGQGLEFLIYFQGNSAPDKSGLPSDRFSAERTGGSVSTLTIQRTQQEDSAVYLCASSFSGSNKNIQYFGAGTRLSVL.

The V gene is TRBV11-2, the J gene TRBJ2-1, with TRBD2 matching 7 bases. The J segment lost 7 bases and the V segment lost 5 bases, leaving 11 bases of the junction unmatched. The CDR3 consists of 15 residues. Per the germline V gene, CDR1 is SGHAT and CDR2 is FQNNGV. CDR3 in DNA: TGTGCCAGCAGCGTTATAGAACGGGAGGTTAATGAGCAGTTCTTC. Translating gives CASSVIEREVNEQFF.

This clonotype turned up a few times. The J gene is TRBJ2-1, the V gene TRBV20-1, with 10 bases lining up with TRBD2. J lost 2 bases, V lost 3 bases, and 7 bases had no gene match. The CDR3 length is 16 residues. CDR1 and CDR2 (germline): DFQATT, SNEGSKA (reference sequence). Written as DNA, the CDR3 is TGCAGTGCTAGTAAGCTAGCGGGGGTTACCTACAATGAGCAGTTCTTC. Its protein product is CSASKLAGVTYNEQFF.

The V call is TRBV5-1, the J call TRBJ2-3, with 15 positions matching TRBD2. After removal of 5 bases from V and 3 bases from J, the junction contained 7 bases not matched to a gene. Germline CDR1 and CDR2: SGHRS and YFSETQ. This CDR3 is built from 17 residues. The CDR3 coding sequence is TGCGCCAGCAGGCGGGGACTAGCGGGGGGATGGACAGATACGCAGTATTTT. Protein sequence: CASRRGLAGGWTDTQYF. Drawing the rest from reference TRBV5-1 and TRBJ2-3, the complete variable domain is KAGVTQTPRYLIKTRGQQVTLSCSPISGHRSVSWYQQTPGQGLQFLFEYFSETQRNKGNFPGRFSGRQFSNSRSEMNVSTLELGDSALYLCASRRGLAGGWTDTQYFGPGTRLTVL.